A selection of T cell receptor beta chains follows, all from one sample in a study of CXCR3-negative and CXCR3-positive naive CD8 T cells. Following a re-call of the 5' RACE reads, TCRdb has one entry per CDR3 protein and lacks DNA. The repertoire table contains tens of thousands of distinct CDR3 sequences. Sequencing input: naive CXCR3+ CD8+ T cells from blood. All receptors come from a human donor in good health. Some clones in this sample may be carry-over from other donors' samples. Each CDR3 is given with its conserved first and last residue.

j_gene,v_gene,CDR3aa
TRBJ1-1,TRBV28,CASSFGEITEAFF
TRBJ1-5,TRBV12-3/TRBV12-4,CASSTDRTRQPQHF
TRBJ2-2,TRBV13,CASSSDYRELFF
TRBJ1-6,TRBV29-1,CSVGDREGSPLHF
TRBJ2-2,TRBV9,CASSVAQGSTGELFF
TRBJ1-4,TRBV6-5,CASSYSISGKLFF
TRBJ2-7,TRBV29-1,CSVEDPRDSTYEQYF
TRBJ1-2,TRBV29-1,CSVGGGGLYGYTF
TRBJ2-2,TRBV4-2,CASSQVSDPGELFF
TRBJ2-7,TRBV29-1,CSAGGGHEQYF
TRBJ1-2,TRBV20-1,CSARDRGFYGYTF
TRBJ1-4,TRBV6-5,CASSWTGGNEKLFF
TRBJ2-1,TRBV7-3,CASSSTGLVNEQFF
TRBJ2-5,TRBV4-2,CAGSQYRGAQETQYF
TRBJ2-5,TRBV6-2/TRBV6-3,CASSYSGETQYF
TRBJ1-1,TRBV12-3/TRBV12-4,CASSFTQGTEAFF
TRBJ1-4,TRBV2,CASEKPAGWQEKLFF
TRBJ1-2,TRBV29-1,CSVEDRGGYYGYTF
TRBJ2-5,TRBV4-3,CASSQGGGAGETQYF
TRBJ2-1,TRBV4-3,CASSQDGEVGGTPYYNEQFF
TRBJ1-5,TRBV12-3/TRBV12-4,CASTLSGVVNQPQHF
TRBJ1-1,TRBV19,CASTVGTRNEAFF
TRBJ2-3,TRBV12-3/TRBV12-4,CASGPPADTQYF
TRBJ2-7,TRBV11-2,CASSLVGGDFSYEQYF
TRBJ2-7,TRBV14,CASSQDSPGLAGGVNYEQYF
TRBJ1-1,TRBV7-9,CASSWSTEAFF
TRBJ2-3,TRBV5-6,CARSLGSSGGASTDTQYF
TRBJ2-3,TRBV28,CASSLQGVGWADTQYF
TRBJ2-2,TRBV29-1,CSALGPSTGELFF
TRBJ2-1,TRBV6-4,CASSDSSGGANEQFF
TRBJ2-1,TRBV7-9,CASLRTDNEQFF
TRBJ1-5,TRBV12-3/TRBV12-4,CASSGGDSNQPQHF
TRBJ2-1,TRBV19,CASSLTGHPRNEQFF
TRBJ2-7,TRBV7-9,CASSLVEAGSYEQYF
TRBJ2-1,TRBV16,CASKGLVESEQFF
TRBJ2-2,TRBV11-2,CASSHHYRDGLNLTGELFF
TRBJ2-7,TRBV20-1,CSARRLDGPYEQYF
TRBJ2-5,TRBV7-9,CASSTPGNGETQYF
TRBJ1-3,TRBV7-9,CASTLDRAGNTIYF
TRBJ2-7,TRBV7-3,CASSLRPWGEQYF
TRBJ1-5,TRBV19,CASSIGNQPQHF
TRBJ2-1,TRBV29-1,CSVDGLAGGEDEQFF
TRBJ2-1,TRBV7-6,CASSLDLAGGEGDEQFF
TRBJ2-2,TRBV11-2,CASSPPSSLAGGGRNTGELFF
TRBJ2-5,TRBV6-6,CASSYSWETQYF
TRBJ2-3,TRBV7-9,CASVILTSTDTQYF